Included here is one T cell receptor (beta chain) sequence, with context. Its target is unknown. A second roughly 6 to 12 cycle PCR used barcoded and J-beta primers. Researchers report that each sample yielded at least 2.5 million CDR3-containing paired-end reads. TCRdb used MiXCR to reprocess the 5' RACE reads, holding one entry per CDR3 protein. The table lists hundreds of thousands of distinct CDR3 sequences, 40% to 45% of them singletons. The sample is drawn from a study of blood T cells in healthy people across ages. Study as a whole: Per two T cells, about one barcoded beta molecule was captured through template switching.

Findings and caveats of the study: Estimated diversity across one million T cells was deemed an underestimate.

Sequenced sample: blood. This clonotype was obtained from a man older than 75 in good health.

DNA for the CDR3: TGCAGTGCTGACGAAACTAGCGGAGCCTCCTACGAGCAGTACTTC. This codes for CSADETSGASYEQYF. The chain has TRBV20-1 and TRBJ2-7; 8 bases agree with TRBD2. Germline CDR1 DFQATT, CDR2 SNEGSKA (reference sequence). The CDR3 is 15 residues long. V was pared by 5 bases and J by 0 bases, with 9 bases of the junction left unmatched.